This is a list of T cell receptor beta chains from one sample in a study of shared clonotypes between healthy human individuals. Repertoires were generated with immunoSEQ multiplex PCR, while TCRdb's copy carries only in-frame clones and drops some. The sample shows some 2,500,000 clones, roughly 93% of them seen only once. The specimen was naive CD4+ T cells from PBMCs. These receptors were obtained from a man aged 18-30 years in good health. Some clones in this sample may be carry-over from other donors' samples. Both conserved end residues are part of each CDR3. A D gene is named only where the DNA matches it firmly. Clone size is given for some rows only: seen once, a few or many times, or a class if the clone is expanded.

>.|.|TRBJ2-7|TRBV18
TGTGCCAGCTCACCAACCTCAGGGGGGCGGTACGAGCAGTACTTC
CASSPTSGGRYEQYF
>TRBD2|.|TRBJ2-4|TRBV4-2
TGTGCCAGCAGCCAAGATAAACGGGAGGGATTAGCCAAAAACATTCAGTACTTC
CASSQDKREGLAKNIQYF
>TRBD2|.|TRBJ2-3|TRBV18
TGTGCCAGCTCACCACGAAGACTAGCGTGGGACGTTTCAGATACGCAGTATTTT
CASSPRRLAWDVSDTQYF
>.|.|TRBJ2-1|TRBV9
TGTGCCAGCAGCGGGGGTCGGCGGCCTGCGAGCTCCTACAATGAGCAGTTCTTC
CASSGGRRPASSYNEQFF
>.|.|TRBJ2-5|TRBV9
TGTGCCAGCAGCGTAGGAGGGACCCAAGAGACCCAGTACTTC
CASSVGGTQETQYF
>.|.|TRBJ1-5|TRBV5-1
TGCGCCAGCAGCCTGGGGTATGGGATCGATCAGCCCCAGCATTTT
CASSLGYGIDQPQHF
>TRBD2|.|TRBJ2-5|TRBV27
TGTGCCAGCAGCAAATGGGGGGGGAATCAGATCCAAGAGACCCAGTACTTC
CASSKWGGNQIQETQYF
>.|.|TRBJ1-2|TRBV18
TGTGCCAGCTCACCCTCCGTCCTCTATGGCTACACCTTC
CASSPSVLYGYTF
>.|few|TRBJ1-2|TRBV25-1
TGTGCCAGCAGTGTGGACTACCTCTATGGCTACACCTTC
CASSVDYLYGYTF
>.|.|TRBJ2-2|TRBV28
TGTGCCAGCAGCTCAGGATTGTTAACCGGGGAGCTGTTTTTT
CASSSGLLTGELFF
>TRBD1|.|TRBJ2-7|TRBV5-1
TGCGCCAGCAGCTTGGGTTTTGGGGACAGGGAGAACGAGCAGTACTTC
CASSLGFGDRENEQYF
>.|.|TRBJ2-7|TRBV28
TGTGCCAGCAGTTTATTACCCCTTCAGGGGCCCGCCGAGCAGTACTTC
CASSLLPLQGPAEQYF
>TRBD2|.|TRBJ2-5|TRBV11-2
TGTGCCAGCAGCCAGGCAGCACAGGTGGGAGGGGAGACCCAGTACTTC
CASSQAAQVGGETQYF
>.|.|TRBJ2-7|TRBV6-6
TGTGCCAGCAGTTACTGGGCTCGAGGGGAAGACTACGAGCAGTACTTC
CASSYWARGEDYEQYF
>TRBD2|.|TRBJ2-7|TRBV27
TGTGCCAGCAGACGGGCTGGGGAGCTAGCGGGAGCTCGCTCCTACGAGCAGTACTTC
CASRRAGELAGARSYEQYF
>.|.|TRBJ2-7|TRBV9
TGTGCCAGCAGCGTAGGCCAGGGGTGGCTCAAGGACGAGCAGTACTTC
CASSVGQGWLKDEQYF
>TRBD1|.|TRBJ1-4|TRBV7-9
TGTGCCAGCAGCTTCCGGGACAGAGAAAAACTGTTTTTT
CASSFRDREKLFF
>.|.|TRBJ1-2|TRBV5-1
TGCGCCAGCAGATCGGAGGGGCTAAACTATGGCTACACCTTC
CASRSEGLNYGYTF
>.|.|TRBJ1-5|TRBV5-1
TGCGCCAGCAGCCCTTTGGGGGGAGTGCAGCCCCAGCATTTT
CASSPLGGVQPQHF
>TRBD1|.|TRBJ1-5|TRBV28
TGTGCCAGCAGTTTGACAGGGGGGAGCAATCAGCCCCAGCATTTT
CASSLTGGSNQPQHF
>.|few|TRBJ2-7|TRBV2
TGTGCCAGCAGGGGGGAGACCTACGAGCAGTACTTC
CASRGETYEQYF
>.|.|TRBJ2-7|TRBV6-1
TGTGCCAGCAGTGTAACCCAGGGTTACGAGCAGTACTTC
CASSVTQGYEQYF
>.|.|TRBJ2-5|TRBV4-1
TGCGCCAGCAGCCAAGGATACGGACGAGCCGCCCGAGCAGAGACCCAGTACTTC
CASSQGYGRAARAETQYF